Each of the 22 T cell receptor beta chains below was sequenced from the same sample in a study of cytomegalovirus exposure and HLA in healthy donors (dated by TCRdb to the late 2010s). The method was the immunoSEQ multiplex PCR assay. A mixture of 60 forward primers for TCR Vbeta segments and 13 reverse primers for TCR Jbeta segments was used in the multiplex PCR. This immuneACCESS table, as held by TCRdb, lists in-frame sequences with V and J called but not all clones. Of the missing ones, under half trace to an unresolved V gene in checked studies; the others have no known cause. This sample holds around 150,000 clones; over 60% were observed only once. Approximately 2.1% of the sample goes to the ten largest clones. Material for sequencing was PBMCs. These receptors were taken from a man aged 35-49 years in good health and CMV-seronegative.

The CDR3, as DNA: TGCGCCAGCAGCCAAGAATACCGGCCGGACAGCCATGGCTACACCTTC. This encodes CASSQEYRPDSHGYTF. This chain connects TRBV4-1 to TRBJ1-2; possibly TRBD1 for D (6 bases). The ends were cut back, 0 bases at V and 6 bases at J, with 17 bases in the middle. The CDR3 runs 16 residues. Germline V gives CDR1 MGHRA, CDR2 YSYEKL.

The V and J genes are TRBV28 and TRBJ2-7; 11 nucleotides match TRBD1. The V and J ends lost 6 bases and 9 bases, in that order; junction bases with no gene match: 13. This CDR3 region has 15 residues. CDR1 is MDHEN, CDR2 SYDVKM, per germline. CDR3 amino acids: CASSGTGGTHVGQYF. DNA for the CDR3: TGTGCCAGCAGCGGGACAGGGGGGACTCACGTGGGGCAGTACTTC.

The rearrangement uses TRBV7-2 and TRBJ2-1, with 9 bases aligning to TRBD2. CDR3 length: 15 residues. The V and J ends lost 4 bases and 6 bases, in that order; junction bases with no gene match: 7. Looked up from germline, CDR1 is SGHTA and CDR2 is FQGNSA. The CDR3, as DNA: TGTGCCAGCAGCTCCGGGACTAGCAAGGTCAATGAGCAGTTCTTC. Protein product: CASSSGTSKVNEQFF.

Here the CDR3 reads CASSEDREFFYEQYF. The CDR3 nucleotides read TGTGCCAGCAGTGAAGACAGGGAATTCTTCTACGAGCAGTACTTC. The chain is built from TRBV6-1 and TRBJ2-7; D perhaps matches TRBD1 (6 bases). In germline, CDR1 is MNHNS, CDR2 SASEGT. With 1 base removed from V and 3 bases from J, the gap between germline ends came to 13 bases. The CDR3 sequence is 15 residues long.

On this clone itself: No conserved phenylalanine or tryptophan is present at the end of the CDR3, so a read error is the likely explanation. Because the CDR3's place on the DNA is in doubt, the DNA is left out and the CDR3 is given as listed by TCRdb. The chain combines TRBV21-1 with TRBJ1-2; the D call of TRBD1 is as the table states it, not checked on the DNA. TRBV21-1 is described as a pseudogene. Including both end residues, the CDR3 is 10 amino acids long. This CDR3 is CASSKSPGQI.

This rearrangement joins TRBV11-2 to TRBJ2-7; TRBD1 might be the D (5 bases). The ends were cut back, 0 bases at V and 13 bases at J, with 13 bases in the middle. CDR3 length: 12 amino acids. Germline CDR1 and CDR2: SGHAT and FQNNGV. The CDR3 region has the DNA TGTGCCAGCAGCTTAGATCAGGGCCGATACTACTTC. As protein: CASSLDQGRYYF.

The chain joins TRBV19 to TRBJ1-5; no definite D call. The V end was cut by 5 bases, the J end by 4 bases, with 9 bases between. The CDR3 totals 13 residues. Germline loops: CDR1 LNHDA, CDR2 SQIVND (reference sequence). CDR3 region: CASSPGRNQPQHF. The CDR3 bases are TGTGCCAGTAGTCCGGGGAGGAATCAGCCCCAGCATTTT.

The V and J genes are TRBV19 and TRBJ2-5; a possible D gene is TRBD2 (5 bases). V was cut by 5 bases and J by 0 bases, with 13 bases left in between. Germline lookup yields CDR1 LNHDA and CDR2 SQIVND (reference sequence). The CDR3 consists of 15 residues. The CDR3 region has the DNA TGTGCCAGTAGTCGAGCTAGCCAGCACCAAGAGACCCAGTACTTC. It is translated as CASSRASQHQETQYF.

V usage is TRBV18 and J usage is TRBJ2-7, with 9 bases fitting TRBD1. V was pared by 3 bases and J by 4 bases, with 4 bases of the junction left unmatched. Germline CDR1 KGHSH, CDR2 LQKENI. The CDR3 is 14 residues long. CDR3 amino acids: CASSPGQGIYEQYF. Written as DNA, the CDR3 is TGTGCCAGCTCACCGGGACAGGGTATATACGAGCAGTACTTC.

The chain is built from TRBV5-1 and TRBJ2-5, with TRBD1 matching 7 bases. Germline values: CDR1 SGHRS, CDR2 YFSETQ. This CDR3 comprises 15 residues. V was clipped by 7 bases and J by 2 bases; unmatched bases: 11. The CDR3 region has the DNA TGCGCCAGCCGCCGACCGGGACAGCTACAAGAGACCCAGTACTTC. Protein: CASRRPGQLQETQYF.

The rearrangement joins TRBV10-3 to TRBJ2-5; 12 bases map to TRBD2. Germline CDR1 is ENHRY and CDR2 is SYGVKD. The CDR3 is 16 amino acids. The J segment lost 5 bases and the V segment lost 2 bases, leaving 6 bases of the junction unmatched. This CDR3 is CAISETSGTSGETQYF. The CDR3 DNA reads TGTGCCATCAGTGAGACATCCGGGACTAGCGGGGAGACCCAGTACTTC.

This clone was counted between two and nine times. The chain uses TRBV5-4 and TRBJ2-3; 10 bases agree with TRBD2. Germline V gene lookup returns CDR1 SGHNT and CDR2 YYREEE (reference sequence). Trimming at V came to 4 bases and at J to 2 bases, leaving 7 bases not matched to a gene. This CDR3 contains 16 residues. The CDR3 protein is CASSPLAGPTTDTQYF. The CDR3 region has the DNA TGTGCCAGCAGCCCACTAGCGGGACCCACCACAGATACGCAGTATTTT. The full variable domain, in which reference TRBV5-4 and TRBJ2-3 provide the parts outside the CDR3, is ETGVTQSPTHLIKTRGQQVTLRCSSQSGHNTVSWYQQALGQGPQFIFQYYREEENGRGNFPPRFSGLQFPNYSSELNVNALELDDSALYLCASSPLAGPTTDTQYFGPGTRLTVL.

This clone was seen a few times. The CDR3 sequence is CAWSNAGGEETQYF. CDR3 in DNA: TGTGCCTGGAGTAACGCGGGAGGAGAGGAGACCCAGTACTTC. This chain connects TRBV30 to TRBJ2-5; 8 bases fit TRBD2. V gave up 2 bases and J gave up 5 bases; unmatched junction bases: 7. The CDR3 is made up of 14 amino acids. CDR1 GTSNPN and CDR2 SVGIG come from the germline V gene (reference sequence).

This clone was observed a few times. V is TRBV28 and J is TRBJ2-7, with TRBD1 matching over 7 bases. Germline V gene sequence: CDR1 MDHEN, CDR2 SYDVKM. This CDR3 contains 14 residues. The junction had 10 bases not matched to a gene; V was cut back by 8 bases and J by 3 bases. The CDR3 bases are TGTGCCAGCTATACAGGGGCCCGGATCTACGAGCAGTACTTC. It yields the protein CASYTGARIYEQYF.

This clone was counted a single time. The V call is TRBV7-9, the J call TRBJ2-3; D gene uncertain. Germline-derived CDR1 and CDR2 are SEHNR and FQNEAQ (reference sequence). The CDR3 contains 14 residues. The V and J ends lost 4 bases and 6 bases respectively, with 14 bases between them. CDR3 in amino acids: CASSSTLIHDTQYF. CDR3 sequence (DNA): TGTGCCAGCAGCTCTACCTTGATTCACGATACGCAGTATTTT.

CDR3 DNA: TGCGCCAGCAGCTTTCAGGGCCGCACTGAAGCTTTCTTT. Translating it yields CASSFQGRTEAFF. The V gene is TRBV5-1, the J gene TRBJ1-1, with D possibly matching TRBD1 (5 bases). V was trimmed by 2 bases and J by 4 bases, leaving 9 bases between them. Looked up from germline, CDR1 is SGHRS and CDR2 is YFSETQ. The CDR3 totals 13 residues.

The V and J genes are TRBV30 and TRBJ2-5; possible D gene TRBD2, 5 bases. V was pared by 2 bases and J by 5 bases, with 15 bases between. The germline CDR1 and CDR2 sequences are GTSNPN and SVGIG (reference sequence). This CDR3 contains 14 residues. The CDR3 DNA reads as TGTGCCTGGAGTCCTGACTACTCCGGGGAGACCCAGTACTTC. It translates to CAWSPDYSGETQYF.

The CDR3 spells CASSRDLKRGSDTQYF. The CDR3 DNA follows: TGTGCCAGCAGCCGGGACCTTAAGCGGGGTTCAGATACGCAGTATTTT. The chain combines TRBV7-8 with TRBJ2-3, with 7 bases fitting TRBD2. There are 16 residues in the CDR3. The junction had 12 bases not matched to a gene; V was cut back by 5 bases and J by 4 bases. CDR1 and CDR2 (germline): SGHVS, FQNEAQ.

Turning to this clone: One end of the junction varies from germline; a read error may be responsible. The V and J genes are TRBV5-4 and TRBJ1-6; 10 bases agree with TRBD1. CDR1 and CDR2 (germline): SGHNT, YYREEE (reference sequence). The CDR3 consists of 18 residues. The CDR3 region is CASSFGTGEGSYNSPLNF. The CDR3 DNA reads TGTGCCAGCAGCTTCGGGACAGGGGAGGGCTCCTATAATTCACCCCTCAACTTT. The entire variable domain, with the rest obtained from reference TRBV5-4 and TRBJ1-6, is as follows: ETGVTQSPTHLIKTRGQQVTLRCSSQSGHNTVSWYQQALGQGPQFIFQYYREEENGRGNFPPRFSGLQFPNYSSELNVNALELDDSALYLCASSFGTGEGSYNSPLNFGNGTRLTVT.

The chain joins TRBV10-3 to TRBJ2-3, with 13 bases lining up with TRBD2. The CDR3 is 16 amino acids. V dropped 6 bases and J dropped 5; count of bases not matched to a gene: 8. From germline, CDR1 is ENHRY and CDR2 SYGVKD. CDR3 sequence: CAIRPTSGRARDTQYF. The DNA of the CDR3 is TGTGCCATCAGGCCTACTAGCGGGAGGGCCAGAGATACGCAGTATTTT.

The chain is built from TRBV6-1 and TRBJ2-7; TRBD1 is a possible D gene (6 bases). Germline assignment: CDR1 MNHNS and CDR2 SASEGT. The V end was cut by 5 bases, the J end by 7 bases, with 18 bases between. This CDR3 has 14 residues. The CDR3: CASSYTGPWGEQYF. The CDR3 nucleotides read TGTGCCAGCAGTTATACAGGGCCGTGGGGAGAGCAGTACTTC.

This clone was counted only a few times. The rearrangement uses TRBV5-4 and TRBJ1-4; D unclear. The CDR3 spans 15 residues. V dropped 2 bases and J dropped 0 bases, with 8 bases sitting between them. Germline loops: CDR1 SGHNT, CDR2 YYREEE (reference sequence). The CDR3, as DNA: TGTGCCAGCAGCTTTGCGGGTGCAACTAATGAAAAACTGTTTTTT. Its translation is CASSFAGATNEKLFF.